These T cell receptor beta chains were read from a single sample in a study of regulatory T cells in long-lasting Graves disease. One entry per CDR3 protein results from TCRdb running MiXCR on the multiplex PCR reads. The table includes roughly 400,000 distinct CDR3 sequences, less than 25% detected once. Material: peripheral blood mononuclear cells (PBMCs), obtained when the disease was refractory, from a patient treated with antithyroid drugs. All receptors come from a female donor with Graves disease. The CDR3 runs from the conserved cysteine through the conserved F or W. The order of the fields is D gene, V gene, clone size, J gene, CDR3 protein, CDR3 DNA. D genes are given only for firm matches. Expanded clones are given a class, and other clones once, few, many or no size at all.

>TRBD2|TRBV7-3|NA|TRBJ2-2
CASSSGTSWGGELFF
TGTGCCAGCAGCTCGGGGACTAGTTGGGGCGGGGAGCTGTTTTTT
>NA|TRBV18|few|TRBJ1-4
CASSPRATNEKLFF
TGTGCCAGCTCACCCCGGGCAACTAATGAAAAACTGTTTTTT
>NA|TRBV10-2|few|TRBJ2-7
CASSEEGKGAYEQYF
TGCGCCAGCAGTGAAGAGGGAAAAGGGGCCTACGAGCAGTACTTC
>TRBD1|TRBV20-1|many|TRBJ1-2
CSAKALTGAGYTF
TGCAGTGCTAAGGCCCTGACAGGGGCTGGCTACACCTTC
>NA|TRBV5-1|few|TRBJ2-2
CASSPGSSSPNTGELFF
TGCGCCAGCAGCCCCGGGTCTAGCTCACCGAACACCGGGGAGCTGTTTTTT
>TRBD2|TRBV6-1|few|TRBJ2-5
CASTQGGSQTQYF
TGTGCCAGCACCCAGGGAGGGAGCCAGACCCAGTACTTC
>NA|TRBV5-1|NA|TRBJ2-5
CASSLEDGATQYF
TGCGCCAGCAGCTTGGAGGATGGGGCGACCCAGTACTTC
>NA|TRBV25-1|NA|TRBJ2-1
CASSESGYNEQFF
TGTGCCAGCAGTGAATCCGGATACAATGAGCAGTTCTTC
>TRBD1|TRBV29-1|few|TRBJ1-2
CSVSIQGAYGYTF
TGCAGCGTCTCAATCCAGGGGGCGTATGGCTACACCTTC
>TRBD1|TRBV10-3|few|TRBJ2-6
CAISIGTGIAGANVLTF
TGTGCCATCAGTATCGGGACAGGTATCGCTGGGGCCAACGTCCTGACTTTC
>TRBD2|TRBV11-2|many|TRBJ2-7
CASSLEEGLAGPTYEQYF
TGTGCCAGCAGCTTAGAAGAGGGACTAGCGGGACCTACTTACGAGCAGTACTTC
>NA|TRBV18|few|TRBJ2-3
CASSSVADTQYF
TGTGCCAGCTCATCGGTCGCAGATACGCAGTATTTT
>NA|TRBV7-8|many|TRBJ2-5
CASSVSKETQYF
TGTGCCAGCAGCGTAAGCAAAGAGACCCAGTACTTC
>NA|TRBV30|few|TRBJ1-2
CAWTSGYGYTF
TGTGCCTGGACATCAGGGTATGGCTACACCTTC
>NA|TRBV6-1|many|TRBJ1-5
CASRSEAFSNQPQHF
TGTGCCAGCAGGTCGGAAGCCTTTAGCAATCAGCCCCAGCATTTT
>NA|TRBV4-1|few|TRBJ1-1
CASSQGPARAFF
TGCGCCAGCAGCCAGGGACCCGCGAGGGCTTTCTTT
>NA|TRBV9|NA|TRBJ2-3
CASSGGTDTDTQYF
TGTGCCAGCAGCGGCGGGACAGATACAGATACGCAGTATTTT
>NA|TRBV3-1|NA|TRBJ2-7
CASSQAAGVKSEQYF
TGTGCCAGCAGCCAAGCGGCAGGCGTTAAATCCGAGCAGTACTTC
>NA|TRBV2|few|TRBJ2-1
CASSRRDGPNEQFF
TGTGCCAGCAGTCGGCGGGACGGGCCCAATGAGCAGTTCTTC
>NA|TRBV7-2|NA|TRBJ2-5
CASSPTWVGETQYF
TGTGCCAGCAGCCCGACTTGGGTGGGAGAGACCCAGTACTTC
>NA|TRBV11-2|NA|TRBJ1-3
CASSFGPEKRRSRESGNTIYF
TGTGCCAGCAGCTTTGGGCCCGAGAAACGGCGGTCACGAGAGTCCGGAAACACCATATATTTT
>NA|TRBV6-2/TRBV6-3|few|TRBJ1-3
CASSEILGGSSGNTIYF
TGTGCCAGCAGTGAAATTCTTGGGGGCAGCTCTGGAAACACCATATATTTT
>NA|TRBV27|many|TRBJ1-2
CASSFGQYYGYTF
TGTGCCAGCAGTTTCGGACAGTACTATGGCTACACCTTC
>TRBD1|TRBV5-1|once|TRBJ2-1
CASSMAGGSNEQFF
TGCGCCAGCAGTATGGCAGGGGGCTCCAATGAGCAGTTCTTC
>NA|TRBV7-9|NA|TRBJ2-5
CASSPRQSETQYF
TGTGCCAGCAGCCCCAGACAGTCAGAGACCCAGTACTTC
>NA|TRBV6-2/TRBV6-3|few|TRBJ2-5
CASSSRVRETQYF
TGTGCCAGCAGTTCCAGGGTCAGGGAGACCCAGTACTTC
>TRBD1|TRBV15|many|TRBJ2-7
CATSSEGGSTYEQYF
TGTGCCACCAGCAGTGAAGGGGGCTCGACCTACGAGCAGTACTTC
>TRBD2|TRBV11-2|many|TRBJ2-7
CASSPWVGGSSYEQYF
TGTGCCAGCAGCCCGTGGGTTGGCGGGAGCTCCTACGAGCAGTACTTC
>NA|TRBV28|NA|TRBJ2-1
CASSLTSVSRGNEQFF
TGTGCCAGCAGTTTAACTAGCGTGAGTAGGGGGAATGAGCAGTTCTTC
>TRBD1|TRBV20-1|many|TRBJ1-5
CSAYRGSGQPQHF
TGCAGTGCGTACAGGGGGTCGGGGCAGCCCCAGCATTTT
>NA|TRBV7-9|NA|TRBJ2-1
CASTLTREGPYNEQFF
TGTGCCAGCACCCTGACCCGAGAGGGACCCTACAATGAGCAGTTCTTC
>TRBD2|TRBV6-5|many|TRBJ2-7
CASSYGLAGTYEQYF
TGTGCCAGCAGTTACGGGCTAGCGGGTACCTACGAGCAGTACTTC
>TRBD2|TRBV6-2/TRBV6-3|NA|TRBJ2-7
CASTDPASGNYEQYF
TGTGCCAGCACCGACCCCGCTAGCGGAAACTACGAGCAGTACTTC
>NA|TRBV12-3/TRBV12-4|few|TRBJ1-6
CASSEGRNNSPLHF
TGTGCCAGCAGTGAGGGACGGAATAATTCACCCCTCCACTTT
>NA|TRBV2|NA|TRBJ2-5
CASSEPGETQHF
TGTGCCAGCAGTGAACCCGGGGAGACCCAGCACTTC
>NA|TRBV6-1|few|TRBJ2-4
CASRQDPAGAKNIQYF
TGTGCCAGCAGGCAGGACCCTGCTGGGGCCAAAAACATTCAGTACTTC
>NA|TRBV6-5|many|TRBJ2-2
CASSYSADPTRGGTGELFF
TGTGCCAGCAGTTACTCGGCGGATCCCACCCGGGGTGGGACCGGGGAGCTGTTTTTT
>TRBD1|TRBV6-1|NA|TRBJ1-6
CASSLTTGGKNSPLHF
TGTGCCAGCAGCCTTACGACAGGGGGCAAGAATTCACCCCTCCACTTT
>TRBD2|TRBV12-3/TRBV12-4|many|TRBJ2-5
CASSFFFGSSGSEQETQYF
TGTGCCAGCAGTTTCTTCTTCGGTAGTAGCGGGAGCGAACAAGAGACCCAGTACTTC
>NA|TRBV5-1|few|TRBJ2-3
CASSDGPSTDTQYF
TGCGCCAGCTCGGACGGACCTAGCACAGATACGCAGTATTTT
>TRBD1|TRBV7-3|few|TRBJ2-5
CASSLGLGTGQETQYF
TGTGCCAGCAGCTTAGGATTGGGGACAGGGCAAGAGACCCAGTACTTC
>TRBD2|TRBV7-2|NA|TRBJ2-2
CASSFLAANTGELFF
TGTGCCAGCAGCTTCCTAGCGGCTAACACCGGGGAGCTGTTTTTT
>NA|TRBV29-1|few|TRBJ2-5
CSVAEETQYF
TGCAGCGTGGCCGAGGAGACCCAGTACTTC
>TRBD2|TRBV5-1|few|TRBJ2-2
CASSLGVLAGPNTGELFF
TGCGCCAGCAGCTTGGGGGTACTAGCGGGACCGAACACCGGGGAGCTGTTTTTT
>NA|TRBV9|few|TRBJ2-7
CASSVVEGEQYF
TGTGCCAGCAGCGTAGTCGAGGGCGAGCAGTACTTC
>TRBD2|TRBV12-3/TRBV12-4|many|TRBJ2-7
CASSPLPGLAGRKEEYF
TGTGCCAGCAGTCCACTACCGGGACTAGCGGGACGCAAGGAGGAGTACTTC
>TRBD1|TRBV18|NA|TRBJ2-7
CASSPPVRDRISYEQYF
TGTGCCAGCTCACCACCGGTAAGGGACAGGATCTCCTACGAGCAGTACTTC
>NA|TRBV14|NA|TRBJ1-6
CASSQFSAAAHNSPLHF
TGTGCCAGCAGCCAATTTTCTGCGGCCGCACATAATTCACCCCTCCACTTT
>NA|TRBV12-3/TRBV12-4|many|TRBJ1-1
CASSFGGNTEAFF
TGTGCCAGCAGCTTCGGAGGGAACACTGAAGCTTTCTTT
>TRBD1|TRBV20-1|NA|TRBJ1-2
CSARDGTAYGYTF
TGCAGTGCTAGAGATGGGACAGCCTATGGCTACACCTTC
>NA|TRBV27|few|TRBJ1-6
CASGQGGSYNSPLHF
TGTGCCAGCGGGCAGGGTGGCTCCTATAATTCACCCCTCCACTTT
>NA|TRBV6-2/TRBV6-3|NA|TRBJ1-1
CASSYLSGGGGTEAFF
TGTGCCAGCAGTTACCTATCTGGGGGGGGAGGCACTGAAGCTTTCTTT
>TRBD1|TRBV28|many|TRBJ1-4
CASSRQGANEKLFF
TGTGCCAGCAGTCGACAGGGGGCTAATGAAAAACTGTTTTTT
>NA|TRBV12-3/TRBV12-4|NA|TRBJ2-2
CASSRTTGSTGELFF
TGTGCCAGCAGTCGCACGACAGGTTCCACCGGGGAGCTGTTTTTT
>TRBD1|TRBV11-3|many|TRBJ2-7
CASSLAGTGMYEQYF
TGTGCCAGCAGCTTGGCCGGGACAGGGATGTACGAGCAGTACTTC
>NA|TRBV3-1|NA|TRBJ2-1
CASSQEASVTYNEQFF
TGTGCCAGCAGCCAAGAAGCTAGCGTTACCTACAATGAGCAGTTCTTC
>NA|TRBV20-1|few|TRBJ1-1
CSASILYPPEAFF
TGCAGTGCTAGTATCCTCTATCCCCCTGAAGCTTTCTTT
>TRBD2|TRBV11-2|NA|TRBJ2-1
CASSLPNGGSSYNEQFF
TGTGCCAGCAGCTTACCTAACGGGGGGAGCTCCTACAATGAGCAGTTCTTC
>TRBD1|TRBV27|few|TRBJ2-7
CTSSDGTGNREQYF
TGTACCAGCAGTGACGGGACAGGGAATCGCGAGCAGTACTTC